The 14 T cell receptor beta chains in this list originate from one sample, sequenced in a study of cytomegalovirus exposure and HLA in healthy donors. Generated by immunoSEQ multiplex PCR, the TCRdb table keeps only in-frame clones and is missing some. The sample has about 90,000 clones, approximately 84% seen once; the top ten hold around an eighth. Sequencing was performed on PBMCs. These TCRs come from a woman aged 18-35 years in good health and CMV-seropositive.

The chain links TRBV28 to TRBJ2-3; 8 nucleotides match TRBD2. This CDR3 has 16 residues. The ends lost 5 bases at V and 3 bases at J; junction bases unmatched: 10. Germline loops: CDR1 MDHEN, CDR2 SYDVKM. The CDR3 DNA reads as TGTGCCAGCAGTCTCTCGGGGGGGGGCATGACAGATACGCAGTATTTT. Its translation is CASSLSGGGMTDTQYF. Supplemented by reference TRBV28 and TRBJ2-3, the full variable domain reads DVKVTQSSRYLVKRTGEKVFLECVQDMDHENMFWYRQDPGLGLRLIYFSYDVKMKEKGDIPEGYSVSREKKERFSLILESASTNQTSMYLCASSLSGGGMTDTQYFGPGTRLTVL.

This chain connects TRBV7-2 to TRBJ2-2; tentatively, D is TRBD2 (5 bases). CDR1 and CDR2 from the germline V gene are SGHTA and FQGNSA. Trimming left V 5 bases short and J 7 bases short, with 11 bases between. The CDR3 is 13 amino acids. CDR3 amino acids: CASSVLAGGELFF. DNA for the CDR3: TGTGCCAGCAGCGTTCTCGCGGGCGGGGAGCTGTTTTTT.

V gene TRBV6-1 combines with J gene TRBJ1-1; 10 bases fit TRBD1. Germline V lookup: CDR1 MNHNS, CDR2 SASEGT. Losses at the gene ends were 6 bases for V and 0 bases for J; bases not matched to a gene: 4. The length of the CDR3 is 15 residues. The CDR3 nucleotides read TGTGCCAGCAGCCGGGACAGGGGTATGAACACTGAAGCTTTCTTT. Residues: CASSRDRGMNTEAFF.

The chain combines TRBV19 with TRBJ1-4, with TRBD1 as a possible D gene (6 bases). The germline V and J ends were trimmed by 5 bases and 5 bases, with 15 bases remaining between them. Looked up from germline, CDR1 is LNHDA and CDR2 is SQIVND (reference sequence). The CDR3 runs to 15 residues. The CDR3 loop is CASSLTGSPNEKLFF. The DNA for the CDR3 is TGTGCCAGTAGTTTAACAGGGAGCCCAAATGAAAAACTGTTTTTT.

CDR3 bases: TGTGCCAGCAGCCGAAGCGGGGGGGTAAACACCGGGGAGCTGTTTTTT. Translating gives CASSRSGGVNTGELFF. The rearrangement uses TRBV11-3 and TRBJ2-2, with TRBD2 matching 10 bases. The trim removed 5 bases at V and 2 bases at J, leaving 5 bases unmatched. In germline, CDR1 is SGHNT, CDR2 YENEEA. The CDR3 extends over 16 amino acids.

Only one count was recorded for this clone. The chain couples TRBV5-1 to TRBJ1-2, with D unresolved. Germline CDR1 SGHRS, CDR2 YFSETQ. The CDR3 is 13 amino acids. The V end lost 0 bases, the J end lost 8 bases, and 11 bases lay between the germline ends. The CDR3 sequence: CASSLAEGGGYTF. Written as DNA, the CDR3 is TGCGCCAGCAGCTTGGCTGAGGGAGGCGGCTACACCTTC.

V and J are TRBV5-1 and TRBJ1-2; no reliable D call. The V end lost 0 bases, the J end lost 4 bases, and 7 bases lay between the germline ends. The CDR3 loop spans 13 amino acids. The germline gives CDR1 SGHRS, CDR2 YFSETQ. The CDR3 DNA is TGCGCCAGCAGCTTGGAGGCGGGCTATGGCTACACCTTC. It codes for CASSLEAGYGYTF.

This chain joins TRBV7-9 and TRBJ1-2, with 9 bases lining up with TRBD1. CDR3 length: 16 amino acids. Germline V gene data show CDR1 as SEHNR and CDR2 as FQNEAQ (reference sequence). Trimming at V came to 5 bases and at J to 1 base, leaving 8 bases not matched to a gene. The CDR3 loop reads CASSRLTGGGNYGYTF. The DNA for the CDR3 is TGTGCCAGCAGCCGTCTGACAGGGGGAGGTAACTATGGCTACACCTTC.

This chain connects TRBV19 to TRBJ1-5, with D perhaps matching TRBD1 (6 bases). This CDR3 has 15 amino acids. Trimming took off 0 bases at V and 7 bases at J, with 13 bases between the two ends. Per germline, CDR1 LNHDA and CDR2 SQIVND (reference sequence). CDR3 in DNA: TGTGCCAGTAGTATAGATCACGCAGGGGCCCAGCCCCAGCATTTT. Protein product: CASSIDHAGAQPQHF.

This clone has only one observation. The V gene is TRBV30, the J gene TRBJ1-1; D remains unclear. CDR1 is GTSNPN, CDR2 SVGIG, per germline (reference sequence). V lost 0 bases and J lost 4, with 9 bases in between. This CDR3 comprises 13 residues. The CDR3 loop reads CAWSVPGVTEAFF. In nucleotides, the CDR3 is TGTGCCTGGAGTGTACCCGGGGTCACTGAAGCTTTCTTT.

The genes are TRBV30 and TRBJ2-2; TRBD1 aligns across 9 bases. The CDR3 totals 14 residues. V lost 3 bases and J lost 6; bases outside the gene matches: 5. CDR1 is GTSNPN and CDR2 is SVGIG in the germline V gene (reference sequence). The CDR3 DNA is TGTGCCTGGAGCAGGCGGGACAGGGCCGGGGAGCTGTTTTTT. Its translation is CAWSRRDRAGELFF.

This clone showed up just a few times. The chain is built from TRBV9 and TRBJ2-5, with 8 bases matching TRBD2. With V trimmed by 2 bases and J by 5 bases, 5 bases remained unmatched. Germline-derived CDR1 and CDR2 are SGDLS and YYNGEE. This CDR3 region has 14 residues. The CDR3 loop is CASSVLGLGETQYF. The CDR3 nucleotides are TGTGCCAGCAGCGTCCTGGGACTAGGGGAGACCCAGTACTTC.

This chain links TRBV6-5 with TRBJ1-6, with no clear D. The CDR3 totals 10 residues. V was clipped by 8 bases and J by 11 bases, with 7 bases between them. The germline CDR1 and CDR2 sequences are MNHEY and SVGAGI. CDR3 sequence reads: CASGGTPLHF. In DNA, the CDR3 is TGTGCCAGCGGCGGTACACCCCTCCACTTT.

The chain recombines TRBV5-1 with TRBJ2-6; TRBD2 matches at 7 bases. CDR3 length: 20 amino acids. Losses at the gene ends were 3 bases for V and 0 bases for J; bases not matched to a gene: 15. Germline V gene data show CDR1 as SGHRS and CDR2 as YFSETQ. CDR3 region: CASSSFGSAGEFSGANVLTF. CDR3 coding DNA: TGCGCCAGCAGCTCCTTCGGTAGCGCGGGGGAGTTCTCTGGGGCCAACGTCCTGACTTTC.